The following is a TCR beta chain sequence with its context. The specificity of this receptor is unknown. No clone much larger than this one lies a single base away; base qualities are absent. Libraries were built with the immunoSEQ multiplex PCR assay. The multiplex PCR relied on a mix of 60 forward primers for TCR Vbeta segments and 13 reverse primers for TCR Jbeta segments. A multiplex PCR assay on genomic DNA amplified the CDR3 region of rearranged TCR beta genes. Amplified TCR beta libraries were sequenced as 87-base-pair reads on the Illumina HiSeq System. Regarding the original processing steps: In a later analysis, some 80 million unique TCR beta chains were counted across the 666 repertoires, and approximately 9.9 million of these chains were shared by at least two donors. Raw reads were error-corrected and collapsed into unique sequences with a nearest-neighbor algorithm that merged closely related sequences to remove PCR and sequencing errors. V, D and J gene segments were assigned by aligning CDR3 sequences to IMGT reference sequences. For a sequence to be retained, a match of at least six nucleotides to both a V gene segment and a J gene segment was required. Rearrangements were called productive when the CDR3 lacked stop codons and stayed in frame with V and J; all others were non-productive. CDR3 was defined according to IMGT convention as the region running from the second conserved V-encoded cysteine to the conserved J-encoded phenylalanine. The earlier analysis of roughly 590 of the donors excluded any sequence lacking an unambiguous match to a single V gene segment. An earlier analysis of about 600 of the donors called V segments functional above 56.7% productive rearrangements and segregating when the between-donor standard deviation exceeded 5%. A statistical classification framework was developed to diagnose cytomegalovirus status using the catalog of TCR beta chain sequences. V and J gene assignment, in a later analysis, came from comparing TCR nucleotide sequences with IMGT/GENE-DB human TR gene sequences. In a later analysis, CDR3 sequences and most-parsimonious VDJ recombination scenarios were assigned using the TCRdist pipeline. In a later analysis, every TCR beta chain was defined by the combination of its CDR3 amino acid sequence and its V-gene family, and reads without a unique V-gene family were dropped. In a later analysis, 500 to 650 highly shared, low-generation-probability nucleotide sequences were removed to address suspected cross-contamination and a sequencing artifact. A later analysis calculated a clonal expansion index for each public chain from normalized within-repertoire ranks of inferred template counts. Generation probabilities in a later analysis came from a VDJ recombination model fitted to out-of-frame rearrangements, and those results were checked against IGoR. Hypergeometric tests were used in a later analysis to score TCR-TCR, TCR-HLA and TCR-CMV co-occurrence, with a repertoire-size bias correction applied to the TCR pairs. To estimate false discovery rates, a later analysis permuted the HLA or CMV assignments 20 times. In a later analysis, co-occurring TCRs were grouped using DBSCAN, with TCRdist sequence similarity added in when clustering inside HLA-allele-positive subsets. Co-occurrence clustering excluded repertoires with fewer than 30,000 or more than 120,000 public chains, plus five with anomalous nucleotide sharing. Drawn from immuneACCESS, this table holds only the in-frame rearrangements with V and J called that TCRdb kept. Clones are partly lost; checked studies trace under half to an unresolved V gene and leave the rest unexplained. That table is the source of V, J and clone size, and D and trimming were worked out from the DNA. This sample is represented by approximately 200,000 clones; roughly 80% of them were singletons. Together, the top ten hold less than 20% of the sample.

CDR1 MNHNS and CDR2 SASEGT are derived from the germline V gene. V and J lose 5 bases and 9 bases, and a span of 14 bases separates them. The CDR3, cysteine through phenylalanine, is 13 amino acids long. The entry retains the CDR3 DNA only, 39 bases that are in frame from base 1. The cohort was made up of approximately 700 healthy bone marrow donors. Cohort members were all nominally healthy when sampled, although unrecorded immune exposures were likely present. The donor was CMV seronegative and belonged to the group of several hundred seronegative cohort members. A peripheral blood sample was collected from each donor, and TCR beta sequencing was performed on peripheral blood mononuclear cells. The Qiagen DNeasy Blood Extraction Kit was used to extract genomic DNA from the blood cell samples. The data were obtained in a study of cytomegalovirus exposure and HLA in healthy donors (TCRdb year 2017). Broadly, across the study: An earlier analysis of 550 to 700 of the donors reported 250 to 300 Gb of sequence data and more than 90 million unique TCR beta sequences from about 180 million T cells. Approximately 310 gigabases of sequencing data and approximately 93 million unique TCR sequences were included in an early release covering about 600 HLA-typed donors. Of the 350 to 400 genotyped donors, approximately 82% fell in the genetic ancestry cluster associated with self-reported Caucasian donors. The study aimed to test whether signatures of past pathogen exposure could be identified by cataloging public T cell receptors. The study used immunosequencing to profile the T cell repertoires of approximately 630 subjects and linked those repertoires to cytomegalovirus serostatus. In addition to the first cohort of roughly 670 subjects, a separate validation cohort of some 120 different subjects was used. High-throughput TCR immunosequencing, statistical association of individual TCRs with disease status, and machine learning were combined to predict cytomegalovirus infection status. In a later analysis, previously published TCR beta repertoires from 666 donors were re-analyzed and high-resolution HLA genotyping was added so that TCR occurrence patterns could be studied. The later analysis used no new phenotypic data to find candidate immune exposures, relying instead on TCR beta sequences and their occurrence across donors. An earlier analysis of several hundred of the donors used high-throughput TCR beta sequencing to judge whether each TCR beta V gene segment behaved as functional or pseudogenic. Donor age, sex, ethnicity and CMV serostatus were collected together with the repertoire data. In a later genetic analysis, genome-wide SNP genotypes for about three fifths of the roughly 670 donors were used, and that subset was treated as a discovery cohort. Every discovery cohort repertoire had been produced on one sequencing platform. Both class I and class II loci were covered by HLA typing, at four-digit resolution. Typing coverage differed by locus: A, B, C, DRB1 and DQB1 were typed in roughly 620-630 donors, DQA1 in about 500, DPA1 in around 600, and DPB1 in 400 to 480. Five DR-DQ haplotypes were treated as single units for association and clustering because of strong linkage in the cohort. Among a few hundred genotyped donors of the cohort, an average of approximately 240,000 unique TCR beta nucleotide sequences were sequenced per donor, roughly 18% of them non-productive. Findings and caveats that apply to the study as a whole: In vitro tests confirmed that a few of the cytomegalovirus-associated TCR beta chains recognize cytomegalovirus antigens. A further reported finding was that TCR beta sequences accurately predicted the HLA-A and HLA-B alleles for most subjects in the first cohort. The authors suggested that the approach could potentially be extended to other disease states and immunological phenotypes. The study listed 164 TCR beta chains as associated with cytomegalovirus. A later analysis reported that several top co-occurrence clusters appeared linked to parvovirus B19, influenza, CMV and Epstein-Barr virus. In a later genetic analysis, a missense DCLRE1C variant was associated with V-gene and J-gene trimming of TCR beta chains, and the association was replicated in an independent cohort. A later genetic analysis reported fewer N-insertions in productive TCRs among donors in an Asian-associated ancestry cluster than the approximately 670-donor mean. The sequencing pipeline was judged likely to have produced a cluster of highly shared sequence variants as a technical artifact. Immune exposure information for the cohort was limited to CMV serostatus. A later analysis found that TCR association rates varied across HLA loci, with DRB1 alleles showing the most associated TCRs and HLA-C alleles the fewest. Because counts were too low, about 18 rarely observed V segments, including chromosome 9 orphons, were excluded from the earlier analysis of around 590 of the donors. Across donors, most TCR sequences were observed very rarely, whereas some public TCRs were present in many individuals. Only TCR beta chains were sequenced in this cohort, and the absence of alpha or paired-chain data limited detectable features. When HLA alleles, especially DR and DQ, strongly co-occurred, attributing TCR associations to individual alleles was difficult. A later analysis found that most CMV-associated TCR beta chains appeared HLA-restricted, with HLA associations seemingly driven largely by CMV exposure. In a later analysis, HLA-associated TCR beta chains showed more clonal expansion and lower generation probabilities than non-associated chains that were equally common. Linkage disequilibrium might explain the correlated functional status among segregating V segments, but an unknown experimental factor could not be excluded. Sequencing depth was assumed to be roughly uniform across donors in the presence/absence analyses, though that assumption may not hold. Some IMGT-functional V segments, including TRBV6-2 and TRBV6-3, could not be distinguished by the 87-base-pair reads and were therefore excluded. At a false discovery rate of 0.05, a later analysis linked fewer than 20,000 TCR beta sequences to specific HLA alleles. Broadly in line with IMGT annotations, most TCR beta V segments showed up in productive rearrangements about 90% or about 30% of the time in an earlier analysis of about 500 of the donors. The classifier was reported to diagnose cytomegalovirus status with high specificity and sensitivity in both the original and validation cohorts. HLA typing was unavailable for some donors at each locus, so association tests used only the typed subset.

Sequencing used PBMCs. The chain uses TRBV6-1 and TRBJ1-5, with the D gene uncertain. The clonotype was recovered from a man aged 40-50 years in good health and CMV-seronegative. The DNA reads as follows: TGTGCCAGCAGTACAGACGTGAGGGTGCCCCAGCATTTT. Its coded protein is CASSTDVRVPQHF.